Listed below are T cell receptor beta chains from one sample, sequenced in a study of T cell repertoires in cytomegalovirus infection. TCRdb reprocessed the reads with MiXCR, giving one entry per CDR3 protein. The data hold 450,000 to 550,000 distinct CDR3 sequences, with approximately 42% observed a single time. For these TCRs, the target antigens are not known. This specimen consisted of cultured PBMCs, obtained from culture after CMV antigen stimulation. All receptors come from a human donor in good health (CMV status not recorded). Some clones in this sample may be carry-over from other donors' samples. Both conserved end residues are part of each CDR3. Fields, in order: J gene, V gene, clone size, CDR3 protein. The size of a clone is reported for some rows only, either as once, few or many, or as a class for expanded clones.

J gene: TRBJ2-7; V gene: TRBV7-2; clone size: many; CDR3 protein: CASSLERGPNEQYF
J gene: TRBJ1-1; V gene: TRBV7-2; clone size: few; CDR3 protein: CASSLAGPSRTEAFF
J gene: TRBJ1-2; V gene: TRBV7-2; clone size: NA; CDR3 protein: CASSDLDRVRGYTF
J gene: TRBJ2-5; V gene: TRBV2; clone size: NA; CDR3 protein: CASSHPQGSGRVGTQYF
J gene: TRBJ1-6; V gene: TRBV27; clone size: NA; CDR3 protein: CASSSEGASYNSPLHF
J gene: TRBJ1-1; V gene: TRBV7-9; clone size: few; CDR3 protein: CASSYQDIMNTEAFF
J gene: TRBJ2-3; V gene: TRBV27; clone size: NA; CDR3 protein: CASSWTSGFDTQYF
J gene: TRBJ1-1; V gene: TRBV7-6; clone size: few; CDR3 protein: CASSLGRPGGSLGTEAFF
J gene: TRBJ2-5; V gene: TRBV7-2; clone size: few; CDR3 protein: CASSAYGAGETQYF
J gene: TRBJ2-7; V gene: TRBV4-3; clone size: few; CDR3 protein: CASSRNPGQYPGEQYF
J gene: TRBJ2-7; V gene: TRBV7-4; clone size: NA; CDR3 protein: CASSLGSSRYF
J gene: TRBJ2-1; V gene: TRBV7-6; clone size: NA; CDR3 protein: CASSLAGGLGEQFF
J gene: TRBJ1-1; V gene: TRBV20-1; clone size: NA; CDR3 protein: CSAFNRAEAFF
J gene: TRBJ2-3; V gene: TRBV4-3; clone size: NA; CDR3 protein: CASSRTAGVLTDTQYF
J gene: TRBJ2-1; V gene: TRBV11-2; clone size: few; CDR3 protein: CASSLLWGSSYNEQFF
J gene: TRBJ1-5; V gene: TRBV20-1; clone size: few; CDR3 protein: CSARLTPGQTSGINQPQHF
J gene: TRBJ1-1; V gene: TRBV6-1; clone size: NA; CDR3 protein: CASSYPSTGWQKAFF
J gene: TRBJ2-2; V gene: TRBV6-1; clone size: NA; CDR3 protein: CAVRMLATYTGELFF
J gene: TRBJ2-5; V gene: TRBV5-1; clone size: NA; CDR3 protein: CASSFGLAGKETQYF
J gene: TRBJ2-5; V gene: TRBV4-2; clone size: few; CDR3 protein: CASSPRWGAGETQYF
J gene: TRBJ2-7; V gene: TRBV7-2; clone size: NA; CDR3 protein: CASSPVPHEQYF
J gene: TRBJ1-2; V gene: TRBV7-2; clone size: few; CDR3 protein: CASSPGQVPGYTF
J gene: TRBJ2-7; V gene: TRBV11-2; clone size: few; CDR3 protein: CASSSLRGAGLYEQYF
J gene: TRBJ2-5; V gene: TRBV7-6; clone size: NA; CDR3 protein: CASSKTGGSETQYF
J gene: TRBJ1-2; V gene: TRBV2; clone size: few; CDR3 protein: CASSFTGFDGYTF
J gene: TRBJ2-7; V gene: TRBV4-2; clone size: NA; CDR3 protein: CASSQDAGFEQYF
J gene: TRBJ2-2; V gene: TRBV27; clone size: NA; CDR3 protein: CASSFDRTTGELFF
J gene: TRBJ2-3; V gene: TRBV5-4; clone size: once; CDR3 protein: CASSADLRDTDTQYF
J gene: TRBJ1-5; V gene: TRBV7-2; clone size: many; CDR3 protein: CASSLGPSNQPQHF
J gene: TRBJ2-3; V gene: TRBV15; clone size: NA; CDR3 protein: CATSRIQRGIFTDTQYF
J gene: TRBJ2-1; V gene: TRBV7-9; clone size: NA; CDR3 protein: CASSLRAGGWDEQFF
J gene: TRBJ2-5; V gene: TRBV11-2; clone size: few; CDR3 protein: CASSFRALEGGTQYF
J gene: TRBJ2-2; V gene: TRBV7-2; clone size: many; CDR3 protein: CASSRNIQLNTGELFF
J gene: TRBJ1-2; V gene: TRBV4-1; clone size: NA; CDR3 protein: CASSQVGQSYTF
J gene: TRBJ2-1; V gene: TRBV28; clone size: few; CDR3 protein: CASSLWGSYNEQFF
J gene: TRBJ2-1; V gene: TRBV7-2; clone size: NA; CDR3 protein: CASSPQPGQGAQGYEQFF
J gene: TRBJ2-7; V gene: TRBV12-3/TRBV12-4; clone size: NA; CDR3 protein: CTSSSFYEQYFGPGTSNYEQYF
J gene: TRBJ2-3; V gene: TRBV10-1; clone size: NA; CDR3 protein: CASSRGLAGKTDTQYF
J gene: TRBJ2-2; V gene: TRBV20-1; clone size: few; CDR3 protein: CSAPNTNTGELFF
J gene: TRBJ1-6; V gene: TRBV20-1; clone size: NA; CDR3 protein: CSAIDPAWGNYNSPLHF
J gene: TRBJ1-4; V gene: TRBV2; clone size: NA; CDR3 protein: CASRKGVGENEKLFF
J gene: TRBJ2-5; V gene: TRBV6-2/TRBV6-3; clone size: few; CDR3 protein: CASNAIKDVWYQETQYF
J gene: TRBJ2-7; V gene: TRBV7-2; clone size: many; CDR3 protein: CASSLRDRGYEQYF
J gene: TRBJ2-1; V gene: TRBV12-3/TRBV12-4; clone size: once; CDR3 protein: CASTLVGFGSYNEQFF
J gene: TRBJ1-6; V gene: TRBV11-3; clone size: few; CDR3 protein: CASSLGTGGSPLHF